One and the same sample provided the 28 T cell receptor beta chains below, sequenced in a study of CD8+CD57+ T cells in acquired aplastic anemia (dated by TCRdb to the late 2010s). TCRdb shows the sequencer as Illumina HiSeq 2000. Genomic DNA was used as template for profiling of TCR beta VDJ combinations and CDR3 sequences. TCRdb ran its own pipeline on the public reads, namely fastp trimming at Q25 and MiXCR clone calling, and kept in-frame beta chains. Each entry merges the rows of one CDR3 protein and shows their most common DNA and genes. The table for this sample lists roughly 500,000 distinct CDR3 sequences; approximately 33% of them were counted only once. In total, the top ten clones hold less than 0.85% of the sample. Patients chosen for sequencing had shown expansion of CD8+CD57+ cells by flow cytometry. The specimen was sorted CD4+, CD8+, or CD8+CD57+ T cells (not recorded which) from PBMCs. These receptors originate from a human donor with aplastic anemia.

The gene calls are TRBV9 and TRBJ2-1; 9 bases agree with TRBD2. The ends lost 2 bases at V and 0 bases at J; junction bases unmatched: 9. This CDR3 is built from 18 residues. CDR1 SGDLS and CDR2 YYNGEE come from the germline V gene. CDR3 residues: CASSVSLAGRSSYNEQFF. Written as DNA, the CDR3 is TGTGCCAGCAGCGTGAGCCTAGCGGGGAGGAGCTCCTACAATGAGCAGTTCTTC.

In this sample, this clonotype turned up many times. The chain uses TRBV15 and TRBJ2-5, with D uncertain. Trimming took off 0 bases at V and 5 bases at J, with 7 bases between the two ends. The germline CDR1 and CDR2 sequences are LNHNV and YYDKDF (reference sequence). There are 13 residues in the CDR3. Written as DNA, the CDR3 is TGTGCCACCAGCAGAGATCGACGTGAGACCCAGTACTTC. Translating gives CATSRDRRETQYF.

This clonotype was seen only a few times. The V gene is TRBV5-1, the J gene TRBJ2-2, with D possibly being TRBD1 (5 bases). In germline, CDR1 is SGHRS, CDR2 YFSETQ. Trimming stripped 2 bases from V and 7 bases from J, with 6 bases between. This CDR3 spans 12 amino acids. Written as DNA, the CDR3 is TGCGCCAGCAGCTTTAGGGGCGGGGAGCTGTTTTTT. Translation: CASSFRGGELFF. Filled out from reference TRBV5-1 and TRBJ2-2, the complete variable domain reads KAGVTQTPRYLIKTRGQQVTLSCSPISGHRSVSWYQQTPGQGLQFLFEYFSETQRNKGNFPGRFSGRQFSNSRSEMNVSTLELGDSALYLCASSFRGGELFFGEGSRLTVL.

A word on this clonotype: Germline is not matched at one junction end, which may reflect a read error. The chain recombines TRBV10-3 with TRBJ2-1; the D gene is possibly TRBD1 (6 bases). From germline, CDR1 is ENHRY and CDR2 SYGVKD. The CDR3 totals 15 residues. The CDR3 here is CASSASRQAYNEQFF. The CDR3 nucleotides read TGTGCCAGCAGTGCCTCCAGACAGGCCTACAATGAGCAGTTCTTC.

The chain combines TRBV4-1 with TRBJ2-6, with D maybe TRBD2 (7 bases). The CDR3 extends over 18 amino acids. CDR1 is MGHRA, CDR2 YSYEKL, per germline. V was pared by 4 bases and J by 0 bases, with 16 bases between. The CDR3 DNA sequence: TGCGCCAGCAGCCCGGGGGCTAGCGGTAGCTCTGGGGCCAACGTCCTGACTTTC. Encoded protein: CASSPGASGSSGANVLTF.

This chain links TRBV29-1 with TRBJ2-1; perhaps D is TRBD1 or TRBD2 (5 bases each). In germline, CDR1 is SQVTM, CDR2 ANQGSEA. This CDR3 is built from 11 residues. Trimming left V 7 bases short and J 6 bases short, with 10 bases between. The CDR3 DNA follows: TGCAGCGCCGGGACCGCCAATGAGCAGTTCTTC. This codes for CSAGTANEQFF.

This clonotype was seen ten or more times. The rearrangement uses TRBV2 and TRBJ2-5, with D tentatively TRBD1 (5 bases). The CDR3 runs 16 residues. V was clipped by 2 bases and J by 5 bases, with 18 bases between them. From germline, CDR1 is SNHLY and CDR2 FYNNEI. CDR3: CASSERSSRVRETQYF. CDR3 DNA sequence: TGTGCCAGCAGTGAAAGAAGTAGCAGGGTTCGGGAGACCCAGTACTTC.

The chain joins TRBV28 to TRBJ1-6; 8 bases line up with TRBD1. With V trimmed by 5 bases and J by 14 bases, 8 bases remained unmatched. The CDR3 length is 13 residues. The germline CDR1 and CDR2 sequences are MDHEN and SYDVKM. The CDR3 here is CASSQGQGGTLHF. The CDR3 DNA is TGTGCCAGCAGTCAAGGACAGGGCGGGACCCTCCACTTT.

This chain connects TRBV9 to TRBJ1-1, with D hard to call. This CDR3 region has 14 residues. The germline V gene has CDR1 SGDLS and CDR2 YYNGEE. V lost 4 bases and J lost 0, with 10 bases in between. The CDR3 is CASSKQRLNTEAFF. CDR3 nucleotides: TGTGCCAGCAGCAAACAGCGATTGAACACTGAAGCTTTCTTT.

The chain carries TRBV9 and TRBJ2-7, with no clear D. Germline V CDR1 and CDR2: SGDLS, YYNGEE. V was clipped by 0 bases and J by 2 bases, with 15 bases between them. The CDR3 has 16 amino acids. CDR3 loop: CASSVGSTLLTYEQYF. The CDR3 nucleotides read TGTGCCAGCAGCGTAGGGTCCACCCTACTCACCTACGAGCAGTACTTC.

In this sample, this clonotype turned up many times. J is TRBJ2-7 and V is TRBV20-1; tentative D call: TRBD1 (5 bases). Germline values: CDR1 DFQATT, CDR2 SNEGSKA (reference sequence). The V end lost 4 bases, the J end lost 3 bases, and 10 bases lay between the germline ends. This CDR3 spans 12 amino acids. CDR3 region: CSAIRVNYEQYF. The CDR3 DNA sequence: TGCAGTGCTATCAGGGTCAACTACGAGCAGTACTTC.

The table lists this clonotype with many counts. The chain's CDR3 is CASSLVEGKLSPLHF. CDR3 nucleotides: TGTGCCAGCAGCTTAGTCGAGGGGAAGCTGTCACCCCTCCACTTT. The V gene is TRBV11-3, the J gene TRBJ1-6; a weak D match, TRBD1 (5 bases). Trimming cost V 1 base and J 10 bases, with 14 bases left between them. This CDR3 contains 15 residues. CDR1 is SGHNT, CDR2 YENEEA, per germline.

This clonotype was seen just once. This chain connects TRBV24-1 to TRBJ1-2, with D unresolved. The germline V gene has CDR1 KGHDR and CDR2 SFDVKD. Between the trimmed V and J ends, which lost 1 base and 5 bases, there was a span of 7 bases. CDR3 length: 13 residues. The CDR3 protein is CATSDFRKYGYTF. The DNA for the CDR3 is TGTGCCACCAGTGATTTCAGAAAATATGGCTACACCTTC.

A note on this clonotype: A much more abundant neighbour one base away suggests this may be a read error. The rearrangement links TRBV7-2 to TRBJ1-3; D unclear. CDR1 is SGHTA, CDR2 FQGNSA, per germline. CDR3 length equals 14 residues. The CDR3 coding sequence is TGTGCCAGCAGCCCCCAGGTAGATGGAAGCACCATATATTTT. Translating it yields CASSPQVDGSTIYF.

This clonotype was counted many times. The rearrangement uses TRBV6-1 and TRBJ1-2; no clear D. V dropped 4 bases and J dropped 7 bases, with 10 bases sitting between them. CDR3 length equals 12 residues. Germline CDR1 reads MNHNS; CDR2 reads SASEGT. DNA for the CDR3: TGTGCCAGCAGTGGACAAGATCGTGGCTACACCTTC. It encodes CASSGQDRGYTF.

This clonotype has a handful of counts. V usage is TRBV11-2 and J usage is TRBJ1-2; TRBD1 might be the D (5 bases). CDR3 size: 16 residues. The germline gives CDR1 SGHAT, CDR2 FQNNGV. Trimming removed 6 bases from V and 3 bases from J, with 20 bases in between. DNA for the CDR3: TGTGCCAGCAGTTACTCCGGGCTACGGGGGGACTATGGCTACACCTTC. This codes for CASSYSGLRGDYGYTF.

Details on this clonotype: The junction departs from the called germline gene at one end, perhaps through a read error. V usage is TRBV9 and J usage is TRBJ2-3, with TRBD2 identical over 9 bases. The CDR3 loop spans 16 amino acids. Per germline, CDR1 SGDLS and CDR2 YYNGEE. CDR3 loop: CAGSVWRGGSTDTQYF. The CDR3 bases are TGTGCCGGCAGCGTATGGCGGGGGGGAAGCACAGATACGCAGTATTTT.

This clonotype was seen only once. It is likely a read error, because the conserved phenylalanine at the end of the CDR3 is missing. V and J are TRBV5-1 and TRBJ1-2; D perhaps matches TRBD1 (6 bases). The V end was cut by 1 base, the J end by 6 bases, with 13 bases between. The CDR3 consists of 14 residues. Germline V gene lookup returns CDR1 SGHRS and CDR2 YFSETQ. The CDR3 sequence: CASSLRHRVDGYTV. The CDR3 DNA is TGCGCCAGCAGCTTGAGGCACAGGGTCGATGGCTACACCGTC.

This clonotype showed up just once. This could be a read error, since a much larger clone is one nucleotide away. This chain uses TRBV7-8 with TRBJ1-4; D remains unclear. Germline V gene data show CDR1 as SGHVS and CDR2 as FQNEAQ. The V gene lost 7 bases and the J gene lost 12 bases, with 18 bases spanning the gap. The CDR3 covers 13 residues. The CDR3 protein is CASTKGFGEELFF. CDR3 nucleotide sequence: TGTGCCAGCACCAAGGGTTTCGGGGAAGAACTGTTTTTT.

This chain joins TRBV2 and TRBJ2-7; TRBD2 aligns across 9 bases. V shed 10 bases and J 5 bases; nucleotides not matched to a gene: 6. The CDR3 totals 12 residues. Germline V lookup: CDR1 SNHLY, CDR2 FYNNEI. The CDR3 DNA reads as TGTGCCACAAAAGCGGGGGGCCACGAGCAGTACTTC. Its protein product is CATKAGGHEQYF.

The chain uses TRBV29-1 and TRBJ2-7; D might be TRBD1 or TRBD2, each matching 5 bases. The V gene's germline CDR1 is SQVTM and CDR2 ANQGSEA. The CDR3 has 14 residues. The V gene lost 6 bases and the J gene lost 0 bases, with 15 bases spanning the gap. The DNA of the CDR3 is TGCAGCGTCGGCCGGGACGGCACCTCCTACGAGCAGTACTTC. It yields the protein CSVGRDGTSYEQYF.

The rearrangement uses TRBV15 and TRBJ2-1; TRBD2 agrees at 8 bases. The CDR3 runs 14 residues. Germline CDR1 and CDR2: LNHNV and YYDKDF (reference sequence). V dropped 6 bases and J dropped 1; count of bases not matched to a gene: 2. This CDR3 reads CATRAGGSYNEQFF. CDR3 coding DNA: TGTGCCACCAGGGCGGGAGGTTCCTACAATGAGCAGTTCTTC.

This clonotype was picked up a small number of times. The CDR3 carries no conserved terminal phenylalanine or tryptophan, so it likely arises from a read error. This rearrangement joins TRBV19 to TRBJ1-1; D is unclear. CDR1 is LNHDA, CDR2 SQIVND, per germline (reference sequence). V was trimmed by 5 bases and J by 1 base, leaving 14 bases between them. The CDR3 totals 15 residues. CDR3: CASSVLRAKNTEAFL. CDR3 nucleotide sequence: TGTGCCAGTAGTGTCTTGAGGGCCAAGAACACTGAAGCTTTCTTG.

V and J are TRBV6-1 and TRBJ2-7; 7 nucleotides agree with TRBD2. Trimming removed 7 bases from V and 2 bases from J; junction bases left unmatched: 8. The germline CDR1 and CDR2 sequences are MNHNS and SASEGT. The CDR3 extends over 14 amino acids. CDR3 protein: CASTPAGVTYEQYF. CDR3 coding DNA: TGTGCCAGCACCCCGGCGGGGGTCACCTACGAGCAGTACTTC.

CDR3 protein: CASSYSTVNTEAFF. The CDR3 region has the DNA TGTGCCAGCAGTTACTCGACCGTGAACACTGAAGCTTTCTTT. The genes are TRBV6-5 and TRBJ1-1; D gene unclear. CDR3 length: 14 amino acids. Trimming pared 0 bases from V and 0 bases from J, leaving 5 bases between. Germline-derived CDR1 and CDR2 are MNHEY and SVGAGI.

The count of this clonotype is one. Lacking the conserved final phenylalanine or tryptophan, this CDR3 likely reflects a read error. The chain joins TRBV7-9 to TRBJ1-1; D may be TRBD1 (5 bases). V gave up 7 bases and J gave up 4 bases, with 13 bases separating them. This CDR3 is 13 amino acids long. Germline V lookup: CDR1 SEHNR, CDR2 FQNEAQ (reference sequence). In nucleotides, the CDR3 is TGTGCCAGCACCCGGGGGGAGGGCACTGAAGCTTTCTCC. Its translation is CASTRGEGTEAFS.

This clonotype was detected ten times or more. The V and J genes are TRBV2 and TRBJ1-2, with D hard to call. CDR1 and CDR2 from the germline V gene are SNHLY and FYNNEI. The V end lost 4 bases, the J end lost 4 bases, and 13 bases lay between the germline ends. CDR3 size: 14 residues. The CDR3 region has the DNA TGTGCCAGCAGTGTTGGATCATGGGCCTATGGCTACACCTTC. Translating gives CASSVGSWAYGYTF.

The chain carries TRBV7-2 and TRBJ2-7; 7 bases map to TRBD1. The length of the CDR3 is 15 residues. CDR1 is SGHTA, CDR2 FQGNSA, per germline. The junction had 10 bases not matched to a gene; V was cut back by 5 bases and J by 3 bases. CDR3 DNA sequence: TGTGCCAGCAGCCTATCACATGACAGGGACTACGAGCAGTACGTC. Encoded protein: CASSLSHDRDYEQYV.